The clone carrying this T cell receptor beta chain was picked up a small number of times. Antigen specificity is unknown. This sample is drawn from a study of T-cell memory formation after mild COVID-19. Across the study: For the most part, TCR clusters were specific to one donor.

The CDR3 totals 14 residues. Trimming at V came to 1 base and at J to 9 bases, leaving 6 bases not matched to a gene. Germline CDR1 reads LGHNT; CDR2 reads FRNRAP. From 5'RACE with constant-segment primers came TCR alpha and TCR beta cDNA libraries that carried sample barcodes and UMIs. TCRdb passed the 5' RACE reads through MiXCR, listing each CDR3 protein once. The sample records 80,000 to 95,000 distinct CDR3 sequences, roughly 23% being singletons. General study results and limits: For contracting clones, CD4+ ones sat mainly in CM and EM, CD8+ in EMRA.

The sequenced sample consisted of PBMCs or a T cell subset sorted from them (not recorded which). The TCR sequence derives from a man younger than 30 who had mild COVID-19 (a few samples of this study predate the infection). Cell type and time point are not known. This chain joins TRBV12-5 and TRBJ2-1, with TRBD1 matching over 7 bases. The CDR3 DNA sequence: TGTGCTAGTGGTTTGGGCCACAGGGGCGGTGAGCAGTTCTTC. It encodes CASGLGHRGGEQFF.